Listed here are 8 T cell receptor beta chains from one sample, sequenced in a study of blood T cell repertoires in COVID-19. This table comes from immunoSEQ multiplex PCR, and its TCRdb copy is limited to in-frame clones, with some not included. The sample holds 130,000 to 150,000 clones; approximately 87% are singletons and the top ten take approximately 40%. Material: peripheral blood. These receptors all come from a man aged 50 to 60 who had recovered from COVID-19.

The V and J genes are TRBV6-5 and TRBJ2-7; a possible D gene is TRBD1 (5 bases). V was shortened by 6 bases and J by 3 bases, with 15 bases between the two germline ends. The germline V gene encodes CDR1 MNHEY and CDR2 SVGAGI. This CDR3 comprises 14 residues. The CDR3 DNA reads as TGTGCCAGCAGAAAGGTACAGGACAACTACGAGCAGTACTTC. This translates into CASRKVQDNYEQYF.

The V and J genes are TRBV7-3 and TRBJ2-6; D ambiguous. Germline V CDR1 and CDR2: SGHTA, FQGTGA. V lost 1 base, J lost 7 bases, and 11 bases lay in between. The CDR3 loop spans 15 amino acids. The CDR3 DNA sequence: TGTGCCAGCAGCTTAAACCCGGGTGGAGCCAACGTCCTGACTTTC. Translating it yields CASSLNPGGANVLTF.

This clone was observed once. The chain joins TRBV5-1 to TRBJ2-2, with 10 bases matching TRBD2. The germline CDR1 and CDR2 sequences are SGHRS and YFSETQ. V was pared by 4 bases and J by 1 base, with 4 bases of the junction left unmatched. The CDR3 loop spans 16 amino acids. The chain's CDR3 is CASSILAGVNTGELFF. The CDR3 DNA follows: TGCGCCAGCAGCATTCTAGCGGGGGTGAACACCGGGGAGCTGTTTTTT.

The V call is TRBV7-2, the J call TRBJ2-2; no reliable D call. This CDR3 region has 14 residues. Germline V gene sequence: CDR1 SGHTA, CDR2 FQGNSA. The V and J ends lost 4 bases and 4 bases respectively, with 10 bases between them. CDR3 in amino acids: CASSSQPGTGELFF. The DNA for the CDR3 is TGTGCCAGCAGCTCCCAGCCGGGCACCGGGGAGCTGTTTTTT.

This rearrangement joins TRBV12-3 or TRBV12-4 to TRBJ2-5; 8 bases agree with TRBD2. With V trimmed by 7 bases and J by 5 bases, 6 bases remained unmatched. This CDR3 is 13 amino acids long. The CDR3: CASKAGAGETQYF. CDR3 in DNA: TGTGCCAGCAAAGCGGGGGCAGGGGAGACCCAGTACTTC.

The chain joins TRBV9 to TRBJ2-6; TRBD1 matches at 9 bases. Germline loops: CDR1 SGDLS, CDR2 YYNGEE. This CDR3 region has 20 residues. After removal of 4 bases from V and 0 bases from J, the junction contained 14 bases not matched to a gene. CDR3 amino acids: CASSPPRKGQGISGANVLTF. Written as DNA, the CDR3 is TGTGCCAGCAGCCCCCCCCGAAAGGGACAGGGCATCTCTGGGGCCAACGTCCTGACTTTC. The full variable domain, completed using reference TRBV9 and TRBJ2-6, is DSGVTQTPKHLITATGQRVTLRCSPRSGDLSVYWYQQSLDQGLQFLIQYYNGEERAKGNILERFSAQQFPDLHSELNLSSLELGDSALYFCASSPPRKGQGISGANVLTFGAGSRLTVL.

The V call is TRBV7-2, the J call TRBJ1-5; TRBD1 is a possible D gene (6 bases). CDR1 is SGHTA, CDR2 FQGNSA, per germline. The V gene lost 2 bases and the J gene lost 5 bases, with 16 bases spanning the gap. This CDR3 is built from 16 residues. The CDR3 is CASSLRTVGGDQPQHF. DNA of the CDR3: TGTGCCAGCAGCTTACGAACGGTAGGGGGTGATCAGCCCCAGCATTTT.

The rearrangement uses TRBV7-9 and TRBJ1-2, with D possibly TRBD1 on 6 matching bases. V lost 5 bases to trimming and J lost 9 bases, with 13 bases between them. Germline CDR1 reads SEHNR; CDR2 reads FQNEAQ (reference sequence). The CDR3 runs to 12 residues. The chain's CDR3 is CASSPGQLSYTF. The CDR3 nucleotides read TGTGCCAGCAGCCCCGGACAGTTGAGCTACACCTTC. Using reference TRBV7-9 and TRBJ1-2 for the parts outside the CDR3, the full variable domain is DTGVSQNPRHKITKRGQNVTFRCDPISEHNRLYWYRQTLGQGPEFLTYFQNEAQLEKSRLLSDRFSAERPKGSFSTLEIQRTEQGDSAMYLCASSPGQLSYTFGSGTRLTVV.